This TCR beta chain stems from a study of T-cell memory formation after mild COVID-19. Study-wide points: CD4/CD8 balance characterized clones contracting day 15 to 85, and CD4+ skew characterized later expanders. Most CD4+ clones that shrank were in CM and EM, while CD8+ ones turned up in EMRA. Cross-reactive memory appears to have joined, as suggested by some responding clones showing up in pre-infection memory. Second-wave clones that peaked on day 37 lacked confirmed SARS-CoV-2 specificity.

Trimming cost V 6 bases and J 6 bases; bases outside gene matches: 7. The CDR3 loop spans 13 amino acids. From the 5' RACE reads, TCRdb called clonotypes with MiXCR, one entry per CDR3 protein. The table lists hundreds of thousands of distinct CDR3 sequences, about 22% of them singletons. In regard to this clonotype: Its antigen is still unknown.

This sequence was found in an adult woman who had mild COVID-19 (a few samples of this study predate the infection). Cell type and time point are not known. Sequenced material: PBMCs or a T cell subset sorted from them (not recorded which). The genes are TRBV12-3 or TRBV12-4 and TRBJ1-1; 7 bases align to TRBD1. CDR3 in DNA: TGTGCCAGCAGCCGCACAGGGGATGCTGAAGCTTTCTTT. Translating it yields CASSRTGDAEAFF.